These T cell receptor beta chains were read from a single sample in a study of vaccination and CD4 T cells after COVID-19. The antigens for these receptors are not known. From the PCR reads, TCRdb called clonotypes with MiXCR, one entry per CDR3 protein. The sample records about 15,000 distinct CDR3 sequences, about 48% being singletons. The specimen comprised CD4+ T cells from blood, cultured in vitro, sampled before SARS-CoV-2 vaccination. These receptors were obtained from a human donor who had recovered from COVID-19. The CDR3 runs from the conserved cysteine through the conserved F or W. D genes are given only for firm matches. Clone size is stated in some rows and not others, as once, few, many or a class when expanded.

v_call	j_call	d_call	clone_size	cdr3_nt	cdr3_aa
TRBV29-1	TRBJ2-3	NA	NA	TGCAGCGTTGGGATCTCGACAGGAGATACGCAGTATTTT	CSVGISTGDTQYF
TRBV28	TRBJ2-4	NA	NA	TGTGCCAGCCAAGGGGGAGGGGACATTCAGTACTTC	CASQGGGDIQYF
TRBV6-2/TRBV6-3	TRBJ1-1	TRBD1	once	TGTGCCAGCAACAACTTAGGAGCGGACAGGGGGAGAAATGAAGCTTTCTTT	CASNNLGADRGRNEAFF
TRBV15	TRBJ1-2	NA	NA	TGTGCCACCAGCTCGCTCCACGGGAGTCGCGGCTACACCTTC	CATSSLHGSRGYTF
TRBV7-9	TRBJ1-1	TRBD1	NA	TGTGCCAGCAGGCTAGGAGGGCAGGGGGCTGAAGCTTTCTTT	CASRLGGQGAEAFF
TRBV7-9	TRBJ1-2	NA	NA	TGTGCCAGCAGCTTAGTTGGGGGCTCAGTTGGCTACACCTTC	CASSLVGGSVGYTF
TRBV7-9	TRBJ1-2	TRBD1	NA	TGTGCCAGCAGCCCTTGGACAGGGGGCGATGGAGACTACACCTTC	CASSPWTGGDGDYTF
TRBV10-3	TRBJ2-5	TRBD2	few	TGTGCCATCAGTCCTAGCGGGGGGGCAGAGGAGACCCAGTACTTC	CAISPSGGAEETQYF
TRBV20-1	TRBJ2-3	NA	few	TGCAGTGCTAGAGATTACCAGCGGTCCACAGATACGCAGTATTTT	CSARDYQRSTDTQYF
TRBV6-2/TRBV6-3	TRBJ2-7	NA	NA	TGTGCCAGCAGTTTGGAGGCCAACGAGCAGTACTTC	CASSLEANEQYF
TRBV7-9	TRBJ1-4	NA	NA	TGTGCCAGCACTACCGGGGGGAGTGGTGAAAAACTGTTTTTT	CASTTGGSGEKLFF
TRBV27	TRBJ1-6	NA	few	TGTGCCAGCAGTCCCCACCGCAATTCACCCCTCCACTTT	CASSPHRNSPLHF
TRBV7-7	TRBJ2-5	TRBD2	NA	TGTGCCAGCAGCGAGGGGAAGGTAGCGGGAGGACAAGAGACCCAGTACTTC	CASSEGKVAGGQETQYF
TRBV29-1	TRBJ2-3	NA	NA	TGCAGCGTTGAGCGGGTAGATACGCAGTATTTT	CSVERVDTQYF
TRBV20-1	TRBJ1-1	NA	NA	TGCAGTGCTCTTATCTGGGGGGGAGGAGAAGCTTTCTTT	CSALIWGGGEAFF
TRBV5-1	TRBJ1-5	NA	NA	TGCGCCAGCAGCTTGGGACAGCAAAATCAGCCCCAGCATTTT	CASSLGQQNQPQHF
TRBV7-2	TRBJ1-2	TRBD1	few	TGTGCCAGCAGCTACCAACCACAGGGGGCGGAAGGCTACACCTTC	CASSYQPQGAEGYTF
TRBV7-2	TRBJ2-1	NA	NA	TGTGCCAGCACCGTCCCTAGAGACAATGAGCAGTTCTTC	CASTVPRDNEQFF
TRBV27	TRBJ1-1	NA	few	TGTGCCAGCAGCGACAGTTCTGAAGCTTTCTTT	CASSDSSEAFF
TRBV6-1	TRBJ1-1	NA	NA	TGTGCCAGCAGTGAAAGGATCATGGGCAACACTGAAGCTTTCTTT	CASSERIMGNTEAFF
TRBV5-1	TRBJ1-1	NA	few	TGCGCCAGCAGCCTAGGGGGAGCGTTGACTACAGGGAGTCAAGCTTTCTTT	CASSLGGALTTGSQAFF
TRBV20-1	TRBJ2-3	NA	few	TGCAGTGCTAGAGGCCTAACGGGCCCAGATACGCAGTATTTT	CSARGLTGPDTQYF
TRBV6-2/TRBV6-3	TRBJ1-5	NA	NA	TGTGCCAGCAGTTACGACATTCCAAGCAATCAGCCCCAGCATTTT	CASSYDIPSNQPQHF
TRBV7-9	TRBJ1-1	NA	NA	TGCGCCAGCAGCTTGGCGGAGCCGCTGAACACTGAAGCTTTCTTT	CASSLAEPLNTEAFF
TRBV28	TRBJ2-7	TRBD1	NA	TGTGCCAGCAGTTTACAGGGGGCGTCCTACGAGCAGTACTTC	CASSLQGASYEQYF
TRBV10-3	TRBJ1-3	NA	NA	TGTGCCATCAGCCTAGGGGGGAGCTCTGGAAACACCATATATTTT	CAISLGGSSGNTIYF
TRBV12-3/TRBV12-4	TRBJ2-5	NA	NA	TGTGCCAGCAGTTTAGCGGGAGTGGAGACCCAGTACTTC	CASSLAGVETQYF
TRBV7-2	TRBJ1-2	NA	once	TGTGCCAGCAGCTTGCTTGAAGGTGACGGCTACACCTTC	CASSLLEGDGYTF
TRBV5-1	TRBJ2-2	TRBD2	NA	TGCGCCAGCAGCTTGGGGGGCCTAGCGGGTATCACCACCGGGGAGCTGTTTTTT	CASSLGGLAGITTGELFF
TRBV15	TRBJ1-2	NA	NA	TGTGCCACCAGCAGAAACCTCGGGGGAGTGACGGGCTACACCTTC	CATSRNLGGVTGYTF
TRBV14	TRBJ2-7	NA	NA	TGTGCCAGCAGCTCCCAGTTCGTGCAGTACTTC	CASSSQFVQYF
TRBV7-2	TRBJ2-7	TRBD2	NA	TGTGCCAGCAGCTTACGGACTAGCGGATACGAGCAGTACTTC	CASSLRTSGYEQYF
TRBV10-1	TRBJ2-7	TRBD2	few	TGCGCCAGCAGTGGCAGCGGGAGGGCCGGGGAGCAGTACTTC	CASSGSGRAGEQYF
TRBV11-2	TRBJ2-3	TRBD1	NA	TGTGCCAGCAGCTTAGACAACAGGGGATGGGGGACAGATACGCAGTATTTT	CASSLDNRGWGTDTQYF
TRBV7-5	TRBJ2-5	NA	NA	NA	CISVSEAYQGGQETQYF
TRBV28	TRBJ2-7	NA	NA	TGTGCCAGCGCTGGGGACGAGCAGTACTTC	CASAGDEQYF
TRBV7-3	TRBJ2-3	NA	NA	TGTGCCAGCAGCTTAGGGGGTGGGATTGGAGGCACAGATACGCAGTATTTT	CASSLGGGIGGTDTQYF
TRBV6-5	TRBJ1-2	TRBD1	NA	TGTGCCAGCAGTTACTCGGACAGGGTAGTTAGCGGCTACACCTTC	CASSYSDRVVSGYTF
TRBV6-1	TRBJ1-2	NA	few	TGTGCCAGCAGTGAAGCGCATGGAGGGACCCAGTATGGCTACACCTTC	CASSEAHGGTQYGYTF
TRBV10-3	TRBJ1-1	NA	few	TGTGCCATCAGTGGGGCAGGGTGGGACACTGAAGCTTTCTTT	CAISGAGWDTEAFF
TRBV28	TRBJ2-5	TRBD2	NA	TGTGCCAGCAACAGACTAGCGGGAGGACTGGGGGAGACCCAGTACTTC	CASNRLAGGLGETQYF
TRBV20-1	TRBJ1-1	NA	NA	TGCAGTGCTAGGGGAACTTCCCCGGGACGGCGGGTTGAAGCTTTCTTT	CSARGTSPGRRVEAFF
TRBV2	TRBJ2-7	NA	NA	TGTGCCAGCAGTTACGCCCGGGACCAGCCGCCGGGGCAGTACTTC	CASSYARDQPPGQYF
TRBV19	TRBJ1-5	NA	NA	TGTGCCACTGCCCAGGTGGGGTGGGGGCAGCCCCAGCATTTT	CATAQVGWGQPQHF
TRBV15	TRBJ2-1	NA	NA	TGTGCCACCAGCAGAGATCAGGGTTCTGAGCAGCTCTTC	CATSRDQGSEQLF
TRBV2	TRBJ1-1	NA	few	TGTGCCAGCAGTCTGCCCGGGACGAACACTGAAGCTTTCTTT	CASSLPGTNTEAFF
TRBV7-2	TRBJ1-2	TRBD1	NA	TGTGCCAGCAGCTTAGATAGGACAGGCTATGGCTACACCTTC	CASSLDRTGYGYTF
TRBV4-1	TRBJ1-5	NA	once	TGCGCCAGCAGCCAAGATTTTGTTGGGGATCTTAAGCATTTT	CASSQDFVGDLKHF
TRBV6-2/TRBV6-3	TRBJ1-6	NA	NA	TGTGCCAGCAGCGGGGGCGGTCTTTCACCCCTCCACTTT	CASSGGGLSPLHF
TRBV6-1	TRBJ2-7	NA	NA	TGTGCCAGCAGTACCGATTACGAGCAGTACTTC	CASSTDYEQYF
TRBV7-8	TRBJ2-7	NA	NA	TGTGCCAGCAGCCTTCCATTCCGGGACATAAACTCCTACGAGCAGTACTTC	CASSLPFRDINSYEQYF
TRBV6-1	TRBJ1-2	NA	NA	TGTGCCAGCAGTGAGACAGCTCTCTCTGGCTACACCTTC	CASSETALSGYTF
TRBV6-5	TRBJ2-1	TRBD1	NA	TGTGCCAGCAGTTACCGATACGACAGGGGGCATGACAATGAGCAGTTCTTC	CASSYRYDRGHDNEQFF
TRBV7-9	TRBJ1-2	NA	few	TGTGCCAGCAGCCGACCTAGTGGGGACAATGGCTACACCTTC	CASSRPSGDNGYTF
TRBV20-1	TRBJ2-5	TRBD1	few	TGCAGTGCTAGGACAGGGGGAAGTTCAGAGACCCAGTACTTC	CSARTGGSSETQYF